The 3 T cell receptor beta chains below all came from one sample that was sequenced in a study of T cell responses to AZD1222 COVID-19 vaccine (dated by TCRdb to the early 2020s). This specimen's time point label, interpreted: baseline before first vaccination. The library was produced with the immunoSEQ multiplex PCR assay. As stored in TCRdb, this immuneACCESS dataset retains in-frame rearrangements with V and J assigned. A fraction of the clones does not appear; measured against another copy, unresolved V genes explain less than half of the discrepancy, and the remainder lacks a known reason. This sample is represented by approximately 190,000 clones; roughly 92% of them were singletons. Approximately 1.3% of the sample is in the top ten clones. Specimen: peripheral blood, collected on day 0 of AZD1222 vaccination. The receptors originated from an adult in good health.

The J gene is TRBJ2-1, the V gene TRBV6-5, with D unclear. The CDR3 covers 11 residues. Germline CDR1 is MNHEY and CDR2 is SVGAGI. V lost 6 bases and J lost 2, with 2 bases in between. DNA of the CDR3: TGTGCCAGCAGCACCTACAATGAGCAGTTCTTC. As protein: CASSTYNEQFF.

The chain recombines TRBV7-9 with TRBJ2-1; D is perhaps TRBD2 (6 bases). V was shortened by 11 bases and J by 7 bases, with 6 bases between the two germline ends. This CDR3 is 9 amino acids long. The germline CDR1 and CDR2 sequences are SEHNR and FQNEAQ (reference sequence). CDR3 amino acids: CAAGNEQFF. CDR3 nucleotide sequence: TGTGCCGCGGGGAATGAGCAGTTCTTC.

The chain uses TRBV27 and TRBJ1-1; TRBD1 might be the D (6 bases). Trimming removed 4 bases at V and 4 bases at J, with 19 bases between. Germline V gives CDR1 MNHEY, CDR2 SMNVEV (reference sequence). The CDR3 length is 16 residues. The DNA of the CDR3 is TGTGCCAGCAGTTCGCAGACATGGACAGCAGTCACTGAAGCTTTCTTT. It codes for CASSSQTWTAVTEAFF.